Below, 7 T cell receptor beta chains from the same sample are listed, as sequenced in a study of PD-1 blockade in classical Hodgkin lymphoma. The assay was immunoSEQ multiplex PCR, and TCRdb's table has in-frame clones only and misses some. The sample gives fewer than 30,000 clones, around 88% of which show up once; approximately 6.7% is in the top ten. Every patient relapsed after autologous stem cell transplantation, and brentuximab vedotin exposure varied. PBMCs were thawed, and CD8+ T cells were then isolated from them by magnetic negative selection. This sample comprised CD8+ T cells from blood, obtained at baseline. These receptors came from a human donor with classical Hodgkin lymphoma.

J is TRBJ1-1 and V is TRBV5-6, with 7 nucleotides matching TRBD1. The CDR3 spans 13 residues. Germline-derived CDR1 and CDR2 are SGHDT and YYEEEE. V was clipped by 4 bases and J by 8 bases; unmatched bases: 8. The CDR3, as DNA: TGTGCCAGCAGCGTGATCACAGGGGAGGAAGCTTTCTTT. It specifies CASSVITGEEAFF. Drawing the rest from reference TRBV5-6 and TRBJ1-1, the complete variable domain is DAGVTQSPTHLIKTRGQQVTLRCSPKSGHDTVSWYQQALGQGPQFIFQYYEEEERQRGNFPDRFSGHQFPNYSSELNVNALLLGDSALYLCASSVITGEEAFFGQGTRLTVV.

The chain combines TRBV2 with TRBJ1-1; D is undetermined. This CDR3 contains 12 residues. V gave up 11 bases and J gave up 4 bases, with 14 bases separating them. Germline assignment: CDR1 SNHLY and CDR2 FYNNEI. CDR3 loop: CALTATRTEAFF. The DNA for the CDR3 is TGTGCCCTGACGGCCACCCGCACTGAAGCTTTCTTT.

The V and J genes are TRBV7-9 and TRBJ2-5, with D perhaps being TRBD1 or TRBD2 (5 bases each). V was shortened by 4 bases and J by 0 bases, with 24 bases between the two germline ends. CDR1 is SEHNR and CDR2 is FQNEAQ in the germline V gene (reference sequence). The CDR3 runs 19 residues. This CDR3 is CASSSPWGPADPYQETQYF. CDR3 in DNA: TGTGCCAGCAGCTCCCCGTGGGGACCCGCGGACCCGTACCAAGAGACCCAGTACTTC.

Here the CDR3 reads CASNRGTEAFF. Written as DNA, the CDR3 is TGTGCCAGCAACCGAGGCACTGAAGCTTTCTTT. The chain is built from TRBV7-2 and TRBJ1-1; D call uncertain. This CDR3 has 11 residues. CDR1 and CDR2 (germline): SGHTA, FQGNSA. V lost 7 bases and J 4 bases, leaving 7 bases between the germline ends.

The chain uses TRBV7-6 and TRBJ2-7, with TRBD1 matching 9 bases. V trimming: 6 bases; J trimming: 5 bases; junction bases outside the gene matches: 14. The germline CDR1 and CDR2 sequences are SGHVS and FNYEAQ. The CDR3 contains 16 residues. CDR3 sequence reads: CASSQGDRASAHEQYF. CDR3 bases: TGTGCCAGCAGTCAAGGGGACAGGGCTAGCGCGCACGAGCAGTACTTC.

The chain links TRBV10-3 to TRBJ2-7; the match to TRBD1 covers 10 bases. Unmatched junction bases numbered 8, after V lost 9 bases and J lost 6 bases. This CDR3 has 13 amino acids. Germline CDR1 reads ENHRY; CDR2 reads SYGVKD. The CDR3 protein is CAMGTGERIEQYF. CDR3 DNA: TGTGCCATGGGGACAGGGGAGAGGATCGAGCAGTACTTC.

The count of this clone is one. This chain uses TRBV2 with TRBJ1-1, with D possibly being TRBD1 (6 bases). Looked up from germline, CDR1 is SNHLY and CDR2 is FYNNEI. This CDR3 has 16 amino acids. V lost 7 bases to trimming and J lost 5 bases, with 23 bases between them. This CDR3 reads CASNWAGTLAVTEAFF. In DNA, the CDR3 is TGTGCCAGCAATTGGGCCGGGACACTCGCCGTGACTGAAGCTTTCTTT.